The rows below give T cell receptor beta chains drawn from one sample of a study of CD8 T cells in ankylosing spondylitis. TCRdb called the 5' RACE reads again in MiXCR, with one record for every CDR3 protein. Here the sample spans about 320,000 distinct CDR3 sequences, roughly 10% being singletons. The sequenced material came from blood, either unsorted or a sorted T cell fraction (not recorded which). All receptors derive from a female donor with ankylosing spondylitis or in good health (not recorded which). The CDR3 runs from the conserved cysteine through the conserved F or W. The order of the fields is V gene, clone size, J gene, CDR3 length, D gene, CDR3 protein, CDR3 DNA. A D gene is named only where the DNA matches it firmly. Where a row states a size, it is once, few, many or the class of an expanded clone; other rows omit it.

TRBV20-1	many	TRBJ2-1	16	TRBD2	CSAYSALAGGNYEQFF	TGCAGTGCTTACAGCGCACTAGCGGGAGGAAATTACGAGCAGTTCTTC
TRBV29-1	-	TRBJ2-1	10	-	CSASDSAGFF	TGCAGCGCCTCGGACAGCGCTGGGTTCTTC
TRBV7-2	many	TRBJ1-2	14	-	CASSLVEGRYGYTF	TGTGCCAGCAGCTTAGTGGAGGGTCGGTATGGCTACACCTTC
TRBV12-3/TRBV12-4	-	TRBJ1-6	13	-	CASSFEGRPPLHF	TGTGCCAGCAGTTTCGAGGGACGGCCACCCCTCCACTTT
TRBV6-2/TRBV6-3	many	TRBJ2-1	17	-	CASSYSPVEGLYNEQFF	TGTGCCAGCAGTTACTCCCCGGTCGAGGGCCTTTACAATGAGCAGTTCTTC
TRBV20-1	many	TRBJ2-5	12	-	CSARAGGETQYF	TGCAGTGCTAGAGCGGGTGGGGAGACCCAGTACTTC
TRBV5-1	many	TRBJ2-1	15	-	CASSLGDTTYNEQFF	TGCGCCAGCAGCCTGGGGGATACGACCTACAATGAGCAGTTCTTC
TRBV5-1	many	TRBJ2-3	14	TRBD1	CASSAGQDTDTQYF	TGCGCCAGCAGCGCTGGACAGGACACAGATACGCAGTATTTT
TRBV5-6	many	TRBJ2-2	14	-	CASSLRGGTGELFF	TGTGCCAGCAGCTTGCGGGGTGGTACCGGGGAGCTGTTTTTT
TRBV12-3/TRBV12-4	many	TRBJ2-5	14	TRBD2	CASKTSGGLETQYF	TGTGCCAGCAAGACTAGCGGGGGTTTGGAGACCCAGTACTTC
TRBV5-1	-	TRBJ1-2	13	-	CASSLGGPEGYTF	TGCGCCAGCAGCTTGGGGGGGCCAGAGGGCTACACCTTC
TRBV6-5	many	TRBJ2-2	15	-	CASSYSVQGSGELFF	TGTGCCAGCAGTTACTCCGTGCAGGGAAGCGGGGAGCTGTTTTTT
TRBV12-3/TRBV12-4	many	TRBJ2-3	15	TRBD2	CASSLEAGVSDTQYF	TGTGCCAGCAGTTTAGAGGCGGGAGTATCGGATACGCAGTATTTT
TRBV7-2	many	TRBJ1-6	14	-	CASKTPGRNSPLHF	TGTGCCAGCAAGACCCCGGGGCGTAATTCACCCCTCCACTTT
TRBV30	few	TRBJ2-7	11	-	CACAGAFEQYF	TGTGCCTGCGCAGGGGCGTTCGAGCAGTACTTC
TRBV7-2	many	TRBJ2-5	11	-	CASSLGRDSYF	TGTGCCAGCAGCTTAGGGCGGGATTCGTACTTC
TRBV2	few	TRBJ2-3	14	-	CASSETVSSNTQYF	TGTGCCAGCAGTGAGACAGTGAGCTCCAATACGCAGTATTTT
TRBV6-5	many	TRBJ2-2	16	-	CASSSRTAANTGELFF	TGTGCCAGCAGTTCAAGGACGGCCGCGAACACCGGGGAGCTGTTTTTT
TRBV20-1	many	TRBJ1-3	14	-	CSAEDRISGNTIYF	TGCAGTGCTGAAGACAGGATCTCTGGAAACACCATATATTTT
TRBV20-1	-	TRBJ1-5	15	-	CSGPPSGEGNQPQHF	TGCAGTGGCCCTCCCAGTGGGGAGGGCAATCAGCCCCAGCATTTT
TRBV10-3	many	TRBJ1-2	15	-	CAISHQEGPGYGYTF	TGTGCCATCAGCCACCAGGAGGGGCCGGGCTATGGCTACACCTTC
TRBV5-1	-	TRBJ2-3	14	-	CASSLLRPLDTQYF	TGCGCCAGCAGCTTGCTGCGACCGTTAGATACGCAGTATTTT
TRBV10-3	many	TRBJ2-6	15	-	CAISESIPQINVLTF	TGTGCCATCAGTGAGTCGATTCCACAGATCAACGTCCTGACTTTC
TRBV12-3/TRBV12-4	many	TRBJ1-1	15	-	CASSLTGSGGTEAFF	TGTGCCAGCAGCTTAACAGGGTCGGGAGGTACTGAAGCTTTCTTT